A selection of T cell receptor beta chains follows, all from one sample in a study of vaccination effects on CD4 cells after COVID-19. Some clones are missing from TCRdb's copy, which holds only in-frame ones; the method was immunoSEQ multiplex PCR. The data contain 50,000 or so clones, around 74% of them singletons. These TCRs' antigens remain unknown. This sample comprised CD4+ T cells from PBMCs cultured without peptide, obtained after COVID-19 vaccination. The receptor set was obtained from a human donor who had a prior SARS-CoV-2 infection. The CDR3 runs from the conserved cysteine through the conserved F or W. The D gene is left open where the match is weak. The size of a clone is reported for some rows only, either as once, few or many, or as a class for expanded clones.

>TRBJ2-5|NA|NA|TRBV7-8
CASSPSRGREGQETQYF
TGTGCCAGCAGCCCATCCAGGGGGCGGGAGGGCCAAGAGACCCAGTACTTC
>TRBJ2-5|NA|NA|TRBV6-6
CASASDPRGAQYF
TGTGCCAGCGCCTCGGATCCAAGAGGAGCCCAGTACTTC
>TRBJ2-1|NA|NA|TRBV5-1
CASSSIPIRPGEQFF
TGCGCCAGCAGCTCCATCCCAATACGACCTGGGGAGCAGTTCTTC
>TRBJ1-6|many|NA|TRBV4-1
CASSTQDFGDSPLHF
TGCGCCAGCAGCACACAGGACTTCGGGGATTCACCCCTCCACTTT
>TRBJ2-7|NA|TRBD2|TRBV5-6
CASSLLVAGGPYEQYF
TGTGCCAGCAGCTTGTTAGTAGCGGGAGGCCCCTACGAGCAGTACTTC
>TRBJ1-2|NA|TRBD1|TRBV24-1
CATRGTGDFDYGYTF
TGTGCCACCAGGGGGACAGGGGACTTCGACTATGGCTACACCTTC
>TRBJ1-2|few|NA|TRBV4-1
CASRGTLRGGYTF
TGCGCCAGCAGGGGTACCCTAAGGGGGGGCTACACCTTC
>TRBJ1-4|NA|NA|TRBV6-5
CASSPLGGDVEKLFF
TGTGCCAGCAGTCCTTTGGGGGGTGATGTTGAAAAACTGTTTTTT
>TRBJ2-1|few|TRBD2|TRBV24-1
CATSDFRREYHNEQFF
TGTGCCACCAGTGATTTCCGGCGGGAGTACCACAATGAGCAGTTCTTC
>TRBJ2-7|NA|NA|TRBV19
CASSRHPGKQVEQYF
TGTGCCAGTAGTAGACACCCGGGCAAACAGGTCGAGCAGTACTTC